This T cell receptor beta chain was retrieved from a study of cytomegalovirus exposure and HLA in healthy donors (dated by TCRdb to 2015 to 2018). Describing the broader study: In an earlier analysis of roughly 590 of the donors, 276 Gb of sequence data and 95 million to 130 million unique TCR beta sequences from 180 million or so T cells were reported. To predict cytomegalovirus infection status, the study combined high-throughput TCR immunosequencing, statistical association of individual TCRs with disease status, and machine learning. Using immunosequencing, the study profiled T cell repertoires from approximately 700 subjects and related those repertoires to cytomegalovirus serostatus. Every repertoire in the discovery cohort had been generated on one and the same sequencing platform. Class I and class II HLA loci were covered by the typing at four-digit resolution. A later analysis re-examined previously published TCR beta repertoires from 500 to 700 donors and added high-resolution HLA genotyping to investigate patterns of TCR occurrence. In the later analysis, no new phenotypic data were used to find candidate immune exposures; instead, reliance was placed on TCR beta sequences and their occurrence across donors. Around 300 gigabases of sequencing data and 70 million to 100 million unique TCR sequences were included in an early release covering about 600 HLA-typed donors. A few DR-DQ haplotypes were treated as single units for association and clustering because of strong linkage in the cohort. The genetic ancestry cluster associated with self-reported Caucasian donors included about 84% of the 300 to 450 genotyped donors. In an earlier analysis of 500 to 650 of the donors, high-throughput TCR beta sequencing was used to judge whether each TCR beta V gene segment behaved as functional or pseudogenic. Among 398 genotyped donors of the cohort, an average of around 240,000 unique TCR beta nucleotide sequences were sequenced per donor, around 20% of them non-productive. A later genetic analysis took genome-wide SNP genotypes for about three fifths of the roughly 670 donors and used that subset as a discovery cohort. The number of donors typed differed by locus, with roughly 620-630 for A, B, C, DRB1 and DQB1, 522 for DQA1, under 610 for DPA1, and 472 for DPB1. Donor age, sex, ethnicity and CMV serostatus were compiled alongside the repertoire data. Along with the approximately 700-subject first cohort, a separate validation cohort of over a hundred different subjects was used. The aim of the study was to test whether cataloging public T cell receptors could identify signatures of past pathogen exposure.

What the work shows at the level of the full study, not this receptor alone: An association between a missense DCLRE1C variant and V-gene and J-gene trimming of TCR beta chains was found in a later genetic analysis and replicated in an independent cohort. A later analysis associated about 16,000 TCR beta sequences with specific HLA alleles at a false discovery rate of 0.05. According to a later analysis, parvovirus B19, influenza, CMV and Epstein-Barr virus appeared linked to several top co-occurrence clusters. The earlier analysis of approximately 540 of the donors excluded some 15 rarely observed V segments, including chromosome 9 orphons, because counts were too low. Strong co-occurrence of HLA alleles, especially DR and DQ, made assigning TCR associations to individual alleles difficult. According to the authors, the approach could potentially be generalized to other disease states and immunological phenotypes. Some IMGT-functional V segments, including TRBV6-2 and TRBV6-3, could not be distinguished by the 87-base-pair reads and were therefore excluded. A further reported finding was that TCR beta sequences accurately predicted the HLA-A and HLA-B alleles for most subjects in the first cohort. In an earlier analysis of some 640 of the donors, most TCR beta V segments were observed in productive rearrangements about 90% or about 30% of the time, broadly matching IMGT annotations. While some public TCRs were present in many individuals, most TCR sequences turned up only very rarely across donors. A total of around 150 TCR beta chains were listed by the study as associated with cytomegalovirus. In vitro tests confirmed that a few of the cytomegalovirus-associated TCR beta chains recognize cytomegalovirus antigens. Correlated functional status among segregating V segments might be attributable to linkage disequilibrium, but an unknown experimental factor could not be ruled out. A cluster of highly shared sequence variants was judged likely to be a technical artifact of the sequencing pipeline. The presence/absence analyses assumed that sequencing depth was roughly uniform across donors, and that assumption may not be true. In a later analysis, the rate of TCR association differed among HLA loci, with DRB1 alleles having the most associated TCRs and HLA-C alleles having the fewest. In a later analysis, HLA-associated TCR beta chains showed more clonal expansion and lower generation probabilities than non-associated chains that were equally common. In a later genetic analysis, fewer N-insertions in productive TCRs were reported among donors in an Asian-associated ancestry cluster than the approximately 710-donor mean. CMV serostatus was the only immune exposure information available for the cohort. Because some donors lacked HLA typing at each locus, the association tests relied only on the typed subset. This cohort had only TCR beta chains sequenced, and the lack of alpha or paired-chain data limited which features could be detected. Most CMV-associated TCR beta chains appeared to be HLA-restricted in a later analysis, and the HLA associations seemed to be driven largely by CMV exposure. Cytomegalovirus status was reported to be diagnosed by the classifier with high specificity and sensitivity in both the original and validation cohorts.

The library was made by the immunoSEQ multiplex PCR assay. The multiplex PCR relied on a mix of 60 forward primers for TCR Vbeta segments and 13 reverse primers for TCR Jbeta segments. The CDR3 region of rearranged TCR beta genes was amplified from genomic DNA by a multiplex PCR assay. The amplified TCR beta libraries were sequenced on the Illumina HiSeq System as 87-base-pair reads. Per the source publication's procedure: A later analysis tallied 75 million to 95 million unique TCR beta chains across the 666 repertoires, and about 12 million of those chains were shared by two or more donors. Raw reads were error-corrected and collapsed into unique sequences by a nearest-neighbor algorithm in which closely related sequences were merged to remove PCR and sequencing errors. V, D and J gene segments were assigned by aligning CDR3 sequences to IMGT reference sequences. Each retained sequence needed at least a six-nucleotide match to both a V gene segment and a J gene segment. Rearrangements were classified as productive when the CDR3 lacked stop codons and remained in frame with V and J, and all other rearrangements were classified as non-productive. CDR3 was defined by IMGT convention, running from the second conserved V-encoded cysteine to the conserved J-encoded phenylalanine. In an earlier analysis of roughly 610 of the donors, sequences lacking an unambiguous match to a single V gene segment were excluded. An earlier analysis of under 750 of the donors called V segments functional above 56.7% productive rearrangements and segregating when the between-donor standard deviation exceeded 5%. A statistical classification framework was developed to diagnose cytomegalovirus status using the catalog of TCR beta chain sequences. V and J gene assignment, in a later analysis, came from comparing TCR nucleotide sequences with IMGT/GENE-DB human TR gene sequences. The TCRdist pipeline was used in a later analysis to assign CDR3 sequences and most-parsimonious VDJ recombination scenarios. In a later analysis, every TCR beta chain was defined by the combination of its CDR3 amino acid sequence and its V-gene family, and reads without a unique V-gene family were dropped. As a way to deal with suspected cross-contamination and a sequencing artifact, a later analysis dropped 450 to 700 nucleotide sequences that were highly shared and had low generation probability. For each public chain, a later analysis derived a clonal expansion index from normalized ranks of inferred template counts within each repertoire. In a later analysis, generation probabilities were computed with a VDJ recombination model fitted to out-of-frame rearrangements, and the resulting probabilities were checked against IGoR. In a later analysis, hypergeometric tests were used to score TCR-TCR, TCR-HLA and TCR-CMV co-occurrence, with a repertoire-size bias correction applied to TCR pairs. In a later analysis, false discovery rates were estimated by permuting HLA or CMV assignments 20 times. A later analysis grouped co-occurring TCRs with DBSCAN, adding TCRdist sequence similarity when clustering within HLA-allele-positive subsets. Repertoires with fewer than 30,000 or more than 120,000 public chains, plus five repertoires with anomalous nucleotide sharing, were excluded from co-occurrence clustering. TCRdb's version of the immuneACCESS table is confined to in-frame rearrangements and falls short of the full clone set. An unresolved V gene accounts for under half of the shortfall where checked; the remainder is of unknown origin. That table is the source of V, J and clone size, and D and trimming were worked out from the DNA. In this sample the table shows under 150,000 clones, 65% to 90% of which occur a single time. The top ten clones comprise 2% to 3% of the sample.

The cohort comprised under 700 healthy bone marrow donors. Cohort members were all nominally healthy when sampled, although unrecorded immune exposures were likely present. The donor was CMV seronegative and belonged to the group of more than 300 seronegative cohort members. Each donor provided a peripheral blood sample, and peripheral blood mononuclear cells were used for TCR beta sequencing. The Qiagen DNeasy Blood Extraction Kit was used to extract genomic DNA from the blood cell samples. Concerning this clone itself: Its antigen target is currently unknown. No base quality values were provided; no much bigger clone lies one nucleotide off.

Trimming accounts for 7 bases at V and 1 base at J, while the number of junction bases matched to no gene is 8. Per the germline V gene, KGHSH is the CDR1 and LQKENI is the CDR2. The CDR3, from cysteine to phenylalanine, totals 15 residues. The CDR3 DNA has 45 bases and is translated from base 1. This chain joins TRBV18 to TRBJ1-1, and 8 junctional nucleotides match TRBD1. The source is a man aged 45-65 years in good health and CMV-seronegative. Sample: PBMCs. The CDR3 amino acid sequence is: CASLGQGLTNTEAFF. The DNA sequence follows: TGTGCCAGCTTAGGACAGGGACTCACGAACACTGAAGCTTTCTTT.